The 8 T cell receptor beta chains below come from one sample, sequenced in a study of T cell repertoires in cytomegalovirus infection. No antigens are known for them. TCRdb re-called the reads through MiXCR, storing one row per CDR3 protein. The data contain hundreds of thousands of distinct CDR3 sequences, roughly 30% of them singletons. Specimen: cultured CD8+ T cells from PBMCs, collected from culture after CMV antigen stimulation. These receptor sequences come from a human donor in good health (CMV status not recorded). Some clones in this sample may be carry-over from other donors' samples.

This clonotype was seen many times. The CDR3 reads CASSQDLGTYQETQYF. DNA of the CDR3: TGCGCCAGCAGCCAAGATTTAGGGACGTATCAAGAGACCCAGTACTTC. V and J are TRBV4-3 and TRBJ2-5; D may correspond to TRBD1 or TRBD2 (5 bases each). Germline values: CDR1 LGHNA, CDR2 YSLEER. V shed 0 bases and J shed 2 bases, with 13 bases lying between them. The CDR3 has 16 amino acids.

The chain carries TRBV6-2 or TRBV6-3 and TRBJ2-1, with TRBD1 as a possible D gene (6 bases). Germline assignment: CDR1 MNHEY and CDR2 SVGEGT. CDR3 length: 11 residues. The germline V and J ends were trimmed by 7 bases and 8 bases, with 9 bases remaining between them. CDR3 nucleotide sequence: TGTGCCAGCACCTACAGGGATGAGCAGTTCTTC. It specifies CASTYRDEQFF.

V is TRBV7-9 and J is TRBJ2-3, with 7 bases that match TRBD2. Germline V lookup: CDR1 SEHNR, CDR2 FQNEAQ (reference sequence). The CDR3 spans 15 residues. Germline trimming cut 5 bases from V and 5 bases from J; bases unmatched to any gene: 10. In DNA, the CDR3 is TGTGCCAGCAGCCCCACTCCGGGGGGTGGAGATACGCAGTATTTT. Protein sequence: CASSPTPGGGDTQYF. The full variable domain, in which reference TRBV7-9 and TRBJ2-3 provide the parts outside the CDR3, is DTGVSQNPRHKITKRGQNVTFRCDPISEHNRLYWYRQTLGQGPEFLTYFQNEAQLEKSRLLSDRFSAERPKGSFSTLEIQRTEQGDSAMYLCASSPTPGGGDTQYFGPGTRLTVL.

This clonotype showed up just a few times. This chain links TRBV7-9 with TRBJ2-2; D is unresolved. CDR3 size: 16 residues. V lost 4 bases, J lost 4 bases, and 16 bases lay in between. The V gene's germline CDR1 is SEHNR and CDR2 FQNEAQ (reference sequence). CDR3 protein: CASSSPVRARTGELFF. CDR3 sequence (DNA): TGTGCCAGCAGCTCCCCCGTCCGGGCCCGCACCGGGGAGCTGTTTTTT. The full variable domain, in which reference TRBV7-9 and TRBJ2-2 provide the parts outside the CDR3, is DTGVSQNPRHKITKRGQNVTFRCDPISEHNRLYWYRQTLGQGPEFLTYFQNEAQLEKSRLLSDRFSAERPKGSFSTLEIQRTEQGDSAMYLCASSSPVRARTGELFFGEGSRLTVL.

There are a few counts of this clonotype. The chain carries TRBV19 and TRBJ2-7; weak D call: TRBD2 (6 bases). The CDR3 contains 15 residues. In germline, CDR1 is LNHDA, CDR2 SQIVND (reference sequence). V lost 5 bases to trimming and J lost 0 bases, with 14 bases between them. DNA of the CDR3: TGTGCCAGTAGTTTCGGGACTGCAAGCTCCTACGAGCAGTACTTC. Its protein product is CASSFGTASSYEQYF.

Turning to this clonotype: This may come from a read error, since a much larger clone is one base off. The rearrangement joins TRBV6-8 to TRBJ2-1; 7 nucleotides line up with TRBD1. Germline lookup yields CDR1 MNHGY and CDR2 SAAAGT. This CDR3 region has 16 residues. V shed 0 bases and J 2 bases; nucleotides not matched to a gene: 4. Here the CDR3 DNA reads TGTGCCAGCAGTTACTCGATGGGACAGCCCTACAATGAGCAGTTCTTC. Translating gives CASSYSMGQPYNEQFF.

This clonotype was seen only a few times. The rearrangement links TRBV6-5 to TRBJ2-7, with TRBD1 matching over 10 bases. CDR1 and CDR2 from the germline V gene are MNHEY and SVGAGI. The CDR3 is 15 residues long. J gave up 3 bases and V 6 bases, and 8 bases lay outside the gene matches. CDR3 sequence: CASSPTGTGVYEQYF. CDR3 nucleotide sequence: TGTGCCAGCAGCCCCACCGGGACAGGGGTCTACGAGCAGTACTTC.

The chain combines TRBV6-6 with TRBJ1-1; no definite D call. Trimming took 2 bases from V and 7 from J, leaving 11 bases between them. The CDR3 runs 13 residues. CDR1 and CDR2 (germline): MNHNY, SVGAGI (reference sequence). The CDR3 loop reads CASSYPYSVEAFF. CDR3 sequence (DNA): TGTGCCAGCAGTTACCCATACTCGGTTGAAGCTTTCTTT.